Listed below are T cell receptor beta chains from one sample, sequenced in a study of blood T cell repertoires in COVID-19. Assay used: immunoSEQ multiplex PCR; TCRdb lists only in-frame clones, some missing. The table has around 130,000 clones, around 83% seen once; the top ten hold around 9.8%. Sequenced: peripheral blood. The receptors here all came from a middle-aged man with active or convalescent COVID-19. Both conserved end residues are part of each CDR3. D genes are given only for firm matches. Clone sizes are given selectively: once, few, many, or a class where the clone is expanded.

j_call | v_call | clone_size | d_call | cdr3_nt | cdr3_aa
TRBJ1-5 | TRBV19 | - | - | TGTGCCAGTAGTCCGAGCGTGGTGTGGAGCAATCAGCCCCAGCATTTT | CASSPSVVWSNQPQHF
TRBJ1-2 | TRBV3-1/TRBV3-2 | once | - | TGTGCCAGCAGCCAATCGTACTATGGCTACACCTTC | CASSQSYYGYTF
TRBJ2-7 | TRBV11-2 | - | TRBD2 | TGTGCCAGCAGCTGGACTAGCGGGGGATCCTACGAGCAGTACTTC | CASSWTSGGSYEQYF
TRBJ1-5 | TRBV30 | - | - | TGTGCCTGGAGTAACAGAATCAATCAGCCCCAGCATTTT | CAWSNRINQPQHF
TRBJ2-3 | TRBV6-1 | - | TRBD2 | TGTGCCAGCAGTGAACAAAGCGGGGGGGCTGATACGCAGTATTTT | CASSEQSGGADTQYF
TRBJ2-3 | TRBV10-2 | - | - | TGCGCCAGCACCTCAGGGGCTAGCGGAGATACGCAGTATTTT | CASTSGASGDTQYF
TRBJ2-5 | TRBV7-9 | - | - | TGTGCCAGCAGCTTTAGAGGGTACCAAGAGACCCAGTACTTC | CASSFRGYQETQYF
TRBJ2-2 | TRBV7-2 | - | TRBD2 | TGTGCCAGCAGCTTTCGGGAGGGCGGGGAGCTGTTTTTT | CASSFREGGELFF
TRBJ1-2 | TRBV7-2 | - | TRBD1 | TGTGCCAGCAGCTCATTTATAAGGCGGCAGGGGGGTGGCTACACCTTC | CASSSFIRRQGGGYTF
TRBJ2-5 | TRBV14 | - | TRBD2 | TGTGCCAGCAGCCAGGTAGCGGGGTCAGAGACCCAGTACTTC | CASSQVAGSETQYF